This T cell receptor (beta chain) originates from a study of human T cells and chemical hapten exposure. Study as a whole: Patch testing was performed with 0.01% DPC on the upper back, with reading at 6 days. Study results and caveats: Counts of expanded TCRs at PT1 were positively correlated with patch test score.

TCRdb reprocessed the RACE reads via MiXCR and lists one record per CDR3 protein. The sample has about 190,000 distinct CDR3 sequences, under 25% seen once. This clonotype has at least ten counts. Its matching antigen is unknown. Sample time point: patch test 3, about 24 weeks after DPC sensitization. Treatment indicated: therapeutic diphenylcyclopropenone sensitization with weekly scalp DPC. This CDR3 is 15 amino acids long. V shed 6 bases and J shed 2 bases, with 17 bases lying between them. CDR1 is MDHEN and CDR2 is SYDVKM in the germline V gene. The TCR was taken from a woman aged 40 to 55 with alopecia areata. Some clones in this sample may be carry-over from other donors' samples. This specimen consisted of whole blood, obtained in connection with sensitization to the hapten diphenylcyclopropenone (DPC). The chain links TRBV28 to TRBJ2-7; possible D gene TRBD2, 5 bases. The CDR3 nucleotides are TGTGCCAGCAGCTCCACCCGGACTTTCACCTACGAGCAGTACTTC. This gives the protein CASSSTRTFTYEQYF.